This T cell receptor (beta chain) is drawn from a study of high-grade serous ovarian cancer treatment subgroups. General study points: Tumors within one patient showed repertoire similarity of 0.11 to 0.79.

The tumor samples were collected prior to definitive surgery or chemotherapy. Germline CDR1 and CDR2: LNHDA and SQIVND (reference sequence). The CDR3 has 14 residues. Trimming removed 6 bases from V and 4 bases from J; junction bases left unmatched: 7. Clones were read by immunoSEQ multiplex PCR, and TCRdb kept only the in-frame ones, dropping some. The table includes approximately 2,500 clones, roughly 70% detected once. Note on this clone: Its antigen is unidentified.

This TCR came from a human donor with high-grade serous ovarian cancer. Sequencing was carried out using tumor tissue. The J gene is TRBJ1-2, the V gene TRBV19, with 8 bases matching TRBD1. CDR3 nucleotide sequence: TGTGCCAGTAGGCCCATGGGGACAGGCTATGGCTACACCTTC. Residues: CASRPMGTGYGYTF.